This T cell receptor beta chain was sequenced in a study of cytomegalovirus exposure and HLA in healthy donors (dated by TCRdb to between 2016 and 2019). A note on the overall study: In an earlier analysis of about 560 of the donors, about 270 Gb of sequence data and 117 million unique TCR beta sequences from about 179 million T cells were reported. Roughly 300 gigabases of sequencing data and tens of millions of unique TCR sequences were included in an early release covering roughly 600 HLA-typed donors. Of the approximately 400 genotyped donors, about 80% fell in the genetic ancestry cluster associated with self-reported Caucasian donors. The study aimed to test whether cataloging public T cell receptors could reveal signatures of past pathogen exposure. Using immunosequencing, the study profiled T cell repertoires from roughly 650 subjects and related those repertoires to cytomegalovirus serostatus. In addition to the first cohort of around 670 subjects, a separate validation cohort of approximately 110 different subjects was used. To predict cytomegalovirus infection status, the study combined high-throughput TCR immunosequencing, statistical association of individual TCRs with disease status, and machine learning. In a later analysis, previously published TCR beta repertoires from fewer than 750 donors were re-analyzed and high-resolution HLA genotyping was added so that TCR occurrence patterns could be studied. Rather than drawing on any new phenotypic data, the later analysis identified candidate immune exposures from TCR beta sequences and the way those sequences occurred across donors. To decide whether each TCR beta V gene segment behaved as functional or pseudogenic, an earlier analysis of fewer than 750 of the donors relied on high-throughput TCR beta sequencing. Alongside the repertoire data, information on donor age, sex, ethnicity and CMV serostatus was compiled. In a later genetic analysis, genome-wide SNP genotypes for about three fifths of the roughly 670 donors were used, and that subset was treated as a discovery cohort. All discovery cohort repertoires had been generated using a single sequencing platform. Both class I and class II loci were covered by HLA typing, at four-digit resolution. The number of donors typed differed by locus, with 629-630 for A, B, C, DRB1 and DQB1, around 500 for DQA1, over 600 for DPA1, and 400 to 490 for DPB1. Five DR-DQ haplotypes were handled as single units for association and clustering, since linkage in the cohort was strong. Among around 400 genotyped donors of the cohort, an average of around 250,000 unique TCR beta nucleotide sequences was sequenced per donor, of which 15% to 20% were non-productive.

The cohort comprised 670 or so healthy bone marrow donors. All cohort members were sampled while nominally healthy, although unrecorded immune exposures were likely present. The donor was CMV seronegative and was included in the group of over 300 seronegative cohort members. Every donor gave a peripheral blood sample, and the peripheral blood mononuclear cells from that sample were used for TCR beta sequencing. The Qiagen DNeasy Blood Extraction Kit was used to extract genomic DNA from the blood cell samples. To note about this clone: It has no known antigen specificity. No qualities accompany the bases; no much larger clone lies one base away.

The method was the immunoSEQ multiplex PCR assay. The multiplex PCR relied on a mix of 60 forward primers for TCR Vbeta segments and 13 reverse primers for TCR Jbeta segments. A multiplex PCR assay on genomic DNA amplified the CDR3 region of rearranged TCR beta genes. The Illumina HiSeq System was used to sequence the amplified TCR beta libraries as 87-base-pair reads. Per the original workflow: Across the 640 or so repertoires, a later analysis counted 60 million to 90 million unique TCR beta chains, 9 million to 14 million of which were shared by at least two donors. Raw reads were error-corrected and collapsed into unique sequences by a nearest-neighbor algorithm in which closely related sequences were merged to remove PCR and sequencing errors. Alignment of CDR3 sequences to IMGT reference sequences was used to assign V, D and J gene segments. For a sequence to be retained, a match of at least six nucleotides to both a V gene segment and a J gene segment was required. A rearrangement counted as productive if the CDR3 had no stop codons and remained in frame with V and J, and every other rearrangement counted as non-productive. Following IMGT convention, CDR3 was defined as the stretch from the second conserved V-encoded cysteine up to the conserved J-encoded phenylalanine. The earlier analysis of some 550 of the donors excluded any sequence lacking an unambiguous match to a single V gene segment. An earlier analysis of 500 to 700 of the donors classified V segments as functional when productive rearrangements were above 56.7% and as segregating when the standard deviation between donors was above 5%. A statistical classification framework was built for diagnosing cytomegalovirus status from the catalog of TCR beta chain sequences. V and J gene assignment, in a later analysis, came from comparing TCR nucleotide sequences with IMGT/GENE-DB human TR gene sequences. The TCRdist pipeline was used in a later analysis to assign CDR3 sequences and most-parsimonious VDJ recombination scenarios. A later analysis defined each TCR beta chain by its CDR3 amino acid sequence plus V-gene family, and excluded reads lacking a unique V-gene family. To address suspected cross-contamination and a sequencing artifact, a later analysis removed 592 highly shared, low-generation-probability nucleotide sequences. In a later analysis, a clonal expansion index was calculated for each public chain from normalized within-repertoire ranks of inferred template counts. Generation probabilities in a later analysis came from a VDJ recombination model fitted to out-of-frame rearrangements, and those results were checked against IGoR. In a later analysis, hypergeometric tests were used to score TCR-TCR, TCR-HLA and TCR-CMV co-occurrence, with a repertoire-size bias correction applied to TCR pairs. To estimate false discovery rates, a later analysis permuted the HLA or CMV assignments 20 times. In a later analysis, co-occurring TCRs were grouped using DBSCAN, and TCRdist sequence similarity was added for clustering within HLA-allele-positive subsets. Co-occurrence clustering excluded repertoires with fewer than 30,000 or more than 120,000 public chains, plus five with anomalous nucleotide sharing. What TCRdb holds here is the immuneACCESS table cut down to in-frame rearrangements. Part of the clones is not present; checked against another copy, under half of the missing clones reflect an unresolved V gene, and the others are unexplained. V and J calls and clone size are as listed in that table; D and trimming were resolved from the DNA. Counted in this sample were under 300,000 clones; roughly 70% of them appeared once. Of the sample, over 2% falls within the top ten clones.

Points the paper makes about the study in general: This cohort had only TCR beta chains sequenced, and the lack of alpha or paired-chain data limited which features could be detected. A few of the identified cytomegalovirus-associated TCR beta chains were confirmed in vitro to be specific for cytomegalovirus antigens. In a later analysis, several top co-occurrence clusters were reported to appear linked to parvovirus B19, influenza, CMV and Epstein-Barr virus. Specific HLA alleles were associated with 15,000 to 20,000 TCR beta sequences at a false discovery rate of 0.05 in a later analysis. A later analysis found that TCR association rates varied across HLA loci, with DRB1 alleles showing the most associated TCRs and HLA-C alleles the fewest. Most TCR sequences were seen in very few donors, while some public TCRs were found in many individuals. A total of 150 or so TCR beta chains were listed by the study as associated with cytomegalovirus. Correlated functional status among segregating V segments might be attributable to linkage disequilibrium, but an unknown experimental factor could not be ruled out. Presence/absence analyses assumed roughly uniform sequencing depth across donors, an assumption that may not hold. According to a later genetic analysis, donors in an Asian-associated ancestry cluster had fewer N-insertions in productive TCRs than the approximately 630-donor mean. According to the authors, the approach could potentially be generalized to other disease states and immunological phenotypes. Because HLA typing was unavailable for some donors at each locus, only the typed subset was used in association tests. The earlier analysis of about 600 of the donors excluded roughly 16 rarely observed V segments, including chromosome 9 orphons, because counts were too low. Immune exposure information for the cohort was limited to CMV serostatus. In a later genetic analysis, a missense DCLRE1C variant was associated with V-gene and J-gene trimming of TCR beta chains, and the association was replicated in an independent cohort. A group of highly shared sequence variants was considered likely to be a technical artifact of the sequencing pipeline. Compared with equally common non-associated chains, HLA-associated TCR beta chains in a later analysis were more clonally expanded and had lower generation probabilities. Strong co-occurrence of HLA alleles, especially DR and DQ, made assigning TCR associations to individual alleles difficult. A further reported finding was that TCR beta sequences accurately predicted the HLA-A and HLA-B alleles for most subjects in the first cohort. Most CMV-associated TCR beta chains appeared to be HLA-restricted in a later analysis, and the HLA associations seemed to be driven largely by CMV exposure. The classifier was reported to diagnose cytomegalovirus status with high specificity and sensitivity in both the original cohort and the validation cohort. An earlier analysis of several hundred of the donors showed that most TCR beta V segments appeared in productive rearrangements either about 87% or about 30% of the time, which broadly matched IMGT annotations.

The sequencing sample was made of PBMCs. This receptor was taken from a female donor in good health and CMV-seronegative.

The CDR3 sequence is CASSQDKITEAFF. The DNA sequence is TGTGCCAGCAGCCAGGACAAAATCACTGAAGCTTTCTTT. Recombination joined TRBV7-2 with TRBJ1-1; matching of 5 bases hints at TRBD1 as the D gene. The CDR3 measures 13 amino acids from cysteine to phenylalanine. Here the CDR3 DNA is all that survives: 39 bases in frame from base 1. Looking up the germline V gene yields CDR1 SGHTA and CDR2 FQGNSA. Trimming costs V 5 bases and J 4 bases, and their ends lie 11 bases apart.